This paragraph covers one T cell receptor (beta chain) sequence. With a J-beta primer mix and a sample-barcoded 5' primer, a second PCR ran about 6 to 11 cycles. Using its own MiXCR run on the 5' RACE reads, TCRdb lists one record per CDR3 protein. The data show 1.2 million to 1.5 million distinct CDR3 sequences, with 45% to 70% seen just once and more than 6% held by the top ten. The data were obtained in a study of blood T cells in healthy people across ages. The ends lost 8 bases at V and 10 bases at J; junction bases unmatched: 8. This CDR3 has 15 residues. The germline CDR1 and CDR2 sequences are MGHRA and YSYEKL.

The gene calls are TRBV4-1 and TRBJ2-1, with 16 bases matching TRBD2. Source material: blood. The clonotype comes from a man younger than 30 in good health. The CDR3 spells CASQPGLAGGSEQFF. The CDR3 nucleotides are TGCGCCAGCCAACCGGGACTAGCGGGAGGGAGCGAGCAGTTCTTC.